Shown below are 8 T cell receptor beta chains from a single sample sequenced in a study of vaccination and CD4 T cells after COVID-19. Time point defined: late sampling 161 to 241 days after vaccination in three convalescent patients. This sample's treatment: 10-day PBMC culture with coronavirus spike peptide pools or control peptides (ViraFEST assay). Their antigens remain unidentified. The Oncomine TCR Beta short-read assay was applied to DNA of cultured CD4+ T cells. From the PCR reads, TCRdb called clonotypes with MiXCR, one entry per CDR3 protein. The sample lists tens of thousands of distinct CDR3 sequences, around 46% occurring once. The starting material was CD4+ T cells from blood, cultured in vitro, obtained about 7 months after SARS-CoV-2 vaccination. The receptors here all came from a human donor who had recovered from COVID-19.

The CDR3 nucleotides read TGTGCCAGCAGTGAGATCAACGGGAATAATTCACCCCTCCACTTT. The encoded protein is CASSEINGNNSPLHF. This chain uses TRBV2 with TRBJ1-6, with unresolved D. CDR1 is SNHLY, CDR2 FYNNEI, per germline. The CDR3 is 15 amino acids. Deletions cut 3 bases from V and 5 bases from J, with 11 bases between.

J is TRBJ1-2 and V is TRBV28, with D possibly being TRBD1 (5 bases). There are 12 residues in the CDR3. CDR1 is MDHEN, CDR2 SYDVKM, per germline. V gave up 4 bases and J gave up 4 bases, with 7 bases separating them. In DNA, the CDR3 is TGTGCCAGCAGTTCAGGGTTCTATGGCTACACCTTC. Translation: CASSSGFYGYTF.

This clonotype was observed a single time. CDR3 DNA: TGCAGTGCTAGTAACGGTCACAACACCGGGGAGCTGTTTTTT. Translating it yields CSASNGHNTGELFF. The genes are TRBV20-1 and TRBJ2-2; no firm D call. Germline loops: CDR1 DFQATT, CDR2 SNEGSKA (reference sequence). CDR3 length: 14 amino acids. V gave up 3 bases and J gave up 2 bases, with 10 bases separating them.

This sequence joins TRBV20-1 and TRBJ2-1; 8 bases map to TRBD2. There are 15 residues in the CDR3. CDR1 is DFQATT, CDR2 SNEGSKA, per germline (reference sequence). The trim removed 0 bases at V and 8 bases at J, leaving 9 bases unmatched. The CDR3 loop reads CSARDGLRAGDEQFF. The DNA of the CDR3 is TGCAGTGCTAGAGATGGCCTCCGAGCGGGGGATGAGCAGTTCTTC.

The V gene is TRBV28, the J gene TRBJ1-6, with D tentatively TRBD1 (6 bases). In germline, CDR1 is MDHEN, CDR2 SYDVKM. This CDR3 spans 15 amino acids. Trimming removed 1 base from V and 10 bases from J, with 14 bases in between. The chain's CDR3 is CASSLSYGQSSPLHF. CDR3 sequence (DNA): TGTGCCAGCAGTTTATCCTACGGACAGAGCTCACCCCTCCACTTT.

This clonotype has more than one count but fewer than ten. The CDR3 reads CASSESVLPQHF. Here the CDR3 DNA reads TGTGCCAGCAGTGAATCAGTTTTGCCCCAGCATTTT. The V call is TRBV6-1, the J call TRBJ1-5; no clear D gene. V was shortened by 2 bases and J by 9 bases, with 8 bases between the two germline ends. This CDR3 is 12 amino acids long. From germline, CDR1 is MNHNS and CDR2 SASEGT.

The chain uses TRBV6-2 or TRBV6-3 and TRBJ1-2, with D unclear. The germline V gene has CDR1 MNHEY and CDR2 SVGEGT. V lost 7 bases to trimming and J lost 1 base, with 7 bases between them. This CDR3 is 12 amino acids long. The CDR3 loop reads CASNRGNYGYTF. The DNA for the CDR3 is TGTGCCAGCAATCGGGGTAACTATGGCTACACCTTC.

CDR3: CSARVPGNEQFF. The CDR3 DNA is TGCAGTGCTAGAGTCCCGGGCAATGAGCAGTTCTTC. J is TRBJ2-1 and V is TRBV20-1; D is unclear. V shed 1 base and J shed 6 bases, with 7 bases lying between them. Germline CDR1 DFQATT, CDR2 SNEGSKA (reference sequence). The CDR3 sequence is 12 residues long.